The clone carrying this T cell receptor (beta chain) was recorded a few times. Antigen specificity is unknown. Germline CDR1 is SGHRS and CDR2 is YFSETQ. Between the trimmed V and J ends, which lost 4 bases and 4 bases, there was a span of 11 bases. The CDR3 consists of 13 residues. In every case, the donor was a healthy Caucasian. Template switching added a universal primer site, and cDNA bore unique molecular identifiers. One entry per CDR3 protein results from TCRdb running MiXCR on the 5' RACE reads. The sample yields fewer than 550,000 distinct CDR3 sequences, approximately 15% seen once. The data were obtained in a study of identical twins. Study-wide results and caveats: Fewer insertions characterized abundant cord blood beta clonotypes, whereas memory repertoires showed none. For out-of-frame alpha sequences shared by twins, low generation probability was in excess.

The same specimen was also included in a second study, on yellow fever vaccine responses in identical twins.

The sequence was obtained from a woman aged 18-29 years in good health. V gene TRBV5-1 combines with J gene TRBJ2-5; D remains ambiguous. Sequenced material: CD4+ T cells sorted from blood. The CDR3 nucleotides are TGCGCCAGCAGCGTAGGTCCTTCAGAGACCCAGTACTTC. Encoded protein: CASSVGPSETQYF.